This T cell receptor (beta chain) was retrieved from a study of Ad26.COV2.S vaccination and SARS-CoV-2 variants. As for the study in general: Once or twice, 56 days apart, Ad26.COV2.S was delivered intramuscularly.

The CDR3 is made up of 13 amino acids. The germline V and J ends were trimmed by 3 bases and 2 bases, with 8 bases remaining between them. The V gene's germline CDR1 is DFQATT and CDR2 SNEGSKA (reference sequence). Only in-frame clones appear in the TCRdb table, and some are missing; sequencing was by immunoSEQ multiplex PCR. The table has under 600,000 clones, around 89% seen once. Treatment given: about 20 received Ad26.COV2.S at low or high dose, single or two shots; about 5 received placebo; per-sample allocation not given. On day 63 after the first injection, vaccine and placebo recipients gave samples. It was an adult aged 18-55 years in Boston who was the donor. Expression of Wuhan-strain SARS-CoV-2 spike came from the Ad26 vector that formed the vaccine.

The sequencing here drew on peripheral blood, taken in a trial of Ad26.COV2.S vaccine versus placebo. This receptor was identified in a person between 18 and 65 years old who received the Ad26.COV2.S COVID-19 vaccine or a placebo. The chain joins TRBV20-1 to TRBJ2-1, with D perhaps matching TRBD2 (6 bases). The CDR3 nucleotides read TGCAGTGCTAGTAGCGGCCCCTACAATGAGCAGTTCTTC. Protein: CSASSGPYNEQFF.